The next 30 T cell receptor beta chains were all read from a single sample in a study of T cell repertoires in ileal Crohn's disease. Clones were sequenced by immunoSEQ multiplex PCR, and TCRdb holds only the in-frame ones, with some missing. The table includes about 62,000 clones, roughly nine tenths detected once. Time point in this sample: neoterminal ileum biopsy at postoperative endoscopy, about 6 months after surgery. The specimen sequenced was ileal tissue. The source of these receptors is an adult with Crohn's disease.

With regard to this clone: Other DNA sequences in this sample translate to the same CDR3. The chain recombines TRBV2 with TRBJ1-1; no clear D. Germline CDR1 reads SNHLY; CDR2 reads FYNNEI. Trimming cost V 3 bases and J 4 bases, with 3 bases left between them. The CDR3 is 11 residues long. The CDR3 region has the DNA TGTGCCAGCAGTGAGCGCACTGAAGCTTTCTTT. Amino acid sequence: CASSERTEAFF.

The chain recombines TRBV5-6 with TRBJ2-7; 11 bases match TRBD2. V was pared by 4 bases and J by 4 bases, with 10 bases of the junction left unmatched. CDR3 length: 16 amino acids. Germline lookup yields CDR1 SGHDT and CDR2 YYEEEE. In nucleotides, the CDR3 is TGTGCCAGCAGCCCAACTCCTAGCGGGAGGTCGTACGAGCAGTACTTC. Translation: CASSPTPSGRSYEQYF. The complete variable domain, with remaining parts taken from reference TRBV5-6 and TRBJ2-7, reads DAGVTQSPTHLIKTRGQQVTLRCSPKSGHDTVSWYQQALGQGPQFIFQYYEEEERQRGNFPDRFSGHQFPNYSSELNVNALLLGDSALYLCASSPTPSGRSYEQYFGPGTRLTVT.

The CDR3: CASSETAGTYEQYF. As DNA, the CDR3 is TGTGCCAGCAGCGAAACAGCGGGAACCTACGAGCAGTACTTC. The chain couples TRBV6-6 to TRBJ2-7; 7 nucleotides agree with TRBD2. There are 14 residues in the CDR3. Trimming cost V 6 bases and J 2 bases; bases outside gene matches: 7. Per the germline V gene, CDR1 is MNHNY and CDR2 is SVGAGI (reference sequence).

The J gene is TRBJ2-7, the V gene TRBV18; 7 positions match TRBD1. Germline loops: CDR1 KGHSH, CDR2 LQKENI. V shed 6 bases, J shed 3 bases, and the junction held 5 bases outside the gene matches. This CDR3 region has 13 residues. CDR3 loop: CASSQGVDYEQYV. The CDR3 DNA reads as TGTGCCAGCTCCCAGGGGGTAGACTACGAGCAGTACGTC.

This sequence joins TRBV9 and TRBJ1-2, with D possibly matching TRBD1 (5 bases). The V gene lost 0 bases and the J gene lost 7 bases, with 19 bases spanning the gap. CDR1 is SGDLS, CDR2 YYNGEE, per germline. The CDR3 runs 16 residues. The CDR3 loop is CASSVEGGFRRGGYTF. As DNA, the CDR3 is TGTGCCAGCAGCGTAGAGGGAGGGTTTCGTAGGGGTGGCTACACCTTC.

This chain's CDR3 is CASSWTGNQPQHF. CDR3 DNA: TGTGCCAGTAGCTGGACAGGGAATCAGCCCCAGCATTTT. The J gene is TRBJ1-5, the V gene TRBV19, with 8 bases that match TRBD1. Germline lookup yields CDR1 LNHDA and CDR2 SQIVND (reference sequence). J was trimmed by 4 bases and V by 6 bases; bases with no gene match: 2. The CDR3 runs 13 residues.

J is TRBJ2-7 and V is TRBV1; the D call TRBD1 from the table was never checked on the DNA. TRBV1 counts as a pseudogene. This CDR3 is 16 amino acids long. CDR3 in amino acids: CTSSQQPGTAIYEQYF. CDR3 DNA sequence: TGCACCAGCAGCCAACAGCCCGGGACAGCGATCTACGAGCAGTACTTC.

This rearrangement joins TRBV10-3 to TRBJ1-4, with 7 bases that match TRBD1. Trimming removed 3 bases from V and 4 bases from J; junction bases left unmatched: 5. The CDR3 sequence is 15 residues long. Germline loops: CDR1 ENHRY, CDR2 SYGVKD. CDR3: CAISDQTGLNEKLFF. CDR3 in DNA: TGTGCCATCAGTGATCAGACAGGGCTTAATGAAAAACTGTTTTTT.

V usage is TRBV18 and J usage is TRBJ2-3; D is unresolved. Trimming removed 1 base from V and 1 base from J, with 6 bases in between. The V gene's germline CDR1 is KGHSH and CDR2 LQKENI. The CDR3 loop spans 14 amino acids. The CDR3 reads CASSPQPGTDTQYF. CDR3 DNA sequence: TGTGCCAGCTCACCACAGCCGGGCACAGATACGCAGTATTTT. The variable domain in full, completed from reference TRBV18 and TRBJ2-3, reads NAGVMQNPRHLVRRRGQEARLRCSPMKGHSHVYWYRQLPEEGLKFMVYLQKENIIDESGMPKERFSAEFPKEGPSILRIQQVVRGDSAAYFCASSPQPGTDTQYFGPGTRLTVL.

The chain recombines TRBV30 with TRBJ2-7; D not resolved. CDR1 is GTSNPN and CDR2 is SVGIG in the germline V gene (reference sequence). V lost 0 bases to trimming and J lost 3 bases, with 9 bases between them. There are 13 residues in the CDR3. The CDR3: CAWSVAAGYEQYF. In nucleotides, the CDR3 is TGTGCCTGGAGTGTGGCCGCTGGCTACGAGCAGTACTTC.

This chain joins TRBV6-1 and TRBJ1-1; 8 bases align to TRBD1. Germline CDR1 reads MNHNS; CDR2 reads SASEGT. The CDR3 sequence is 15 residues long. V was pared by 0 bases and J by 11 bases, with 11 bases of the junction left unmatched. CDR3 bases: TGTGCCAGCAGTGAAGCCCCGACAGGGGTCTTCGTCGCTTTCTTT. Residues: CASSEAPTGVFVAFF.

The chain carries TRBV6-5 and TRBJ1-5; D possibly corresponds to TRBD1 (5 bases). Trimming took off 1 base at V and 5 bases at J, with 9 bases between the two ends. The CDR3 is made up of 14 amino acids. The V gene's germline CDR1 is MNHEY and CDR2 SVGAGI. CDR3 DNA: TGTGCCAGCAGTTACTTGGGGCCCTATCAGCCCCAGCATTTT. Translation gives CASSYLGPYQPQHF.

V gene TRBV7-9 combines with J gene TRBJ1-2; D gene uncertain. The CDR3 covers 14 residues. The germline V gene encodes CDR1 SEHNR and CDR2 FQNEAQ (reference sequence). Trimming cost V 5 bases and J 4 bases, with 14 bases left between them. The CDR3 spells CASSPSTSGYGYTF. DNA of the CDR3: TGTGCCAGCAGCCCATCCACGAGTGGCTATGGCTACACCTTC.

The chain has TRBV9 and TRBJ1-1; maybe TRBD1 (6 bases). Trimming cost V 6 bases and J 0 bases, with 15 bases left between them. Germline CDR1 is SGDLS and CDR2 is YYNGEE. CDR3 length: 15 amino acids. The CDR3 protein is CASNPAGALNTEAFF. For the CDR3, the DNA is TGTGCCAGCAACCCCGCAGGGGCTTTGAACACTGAAGCTTTCTTT.

The chain is built from TRBV10-3 and TRBJ2-1; 8 positions match TRBD1. Germline CDR1 is ENHRY and CDR2 is SYGVKD. The CDR3 spans 15 residues. Germline trimming cut 2 bases from V and 3 bases from J; bases unmatched to any gene: 3. CDR3 protein: CAISESGTGYNEQFF. The CDR3 bases are TGTGCCATCAGTGAGAGTGGGACAGGCTACAATGAGCAGTTCTTC.

This clone was detected only a few times. The chain employs TRBV5-1 and TRBJ1-2, with D hard to call. The ends were cut back, 0 bases at V and 8 bases at J, with 11 bases in the middle. The CDR3 sequence is 13 residues long. From germline, CDR1 is SGHRS and CDR2 YFSETQ. In DNA, the CDR3 is TGCGCCAGCAGCTTGGAGCCACAGAACGGCTACACCTTC. It encodes CASSLEPQNGYTF.

The rearrangement links TRBV15 to TRBJ2-2; the D is unclear. Germline CDR1 reads LNHNV; CDR2 reads YYDKDF (reference sequence). The CDR3 is made up of 14 amino acids. Trimming took off 0 bases at V and 5 bases at J, with 7 bases between the two ends. DNA for the CDR3: TGTGCCACCAGCAGAGATACCGGGACCGGGGAGCTGTTTTTT. Amino acid sequence: CATSRDTGTGELFF.

V is TRBV2 and J is TRBJ1-2; tentative D call: TRBD1 (5 bases). This CDR3 contains 15 residues. Germline V gives CDR1 SNHLY, CDR2 FYNNEI. Trimming stripped 1 base from V and 2 bases from J, with 11 bases between. Here the CDR3 reads CASSEGTPKNYGYTF. The CDR3 coding sequence is TGTGCCAGCAGTGAAGGGACACCGAAGAACTATGGCTACACCTTC.

V usage is TRBV5-6 and J usage is TRBJ2-5; maybe TRBD1 (6 bases). Trimming cost V 0 bases and J 4 bases, with 13 bases left between them. In germline, CDR1 is SGHDT, CDR2 YYEEEE. CDR3 length: 15 amino acids. In DNA, the CDR3 is TGTGCCAGCAGCTTGGGAGAGGGGGTTGGAGAGACCCAGTACTTC. Protein product: CASSLGEGVGETQYF.

A note on this clone: The junction differs from germline at one of its ends, possibly a read error. V and J are TRBV27 and TRBJ2-7; 12 nucleotides line up with TRBD1. CDR1 MNHEY and CDR2 SMNVEV come from the germline V gene (reference sequence). This CDR3 comprises 15 residues. The CDR3 is CASRRAGTGGHEQYF. The CDR3 nucleotides are TGTGCCAGCAGAAGGGCCGGGACAGGGGGCCACGAGCAGTACTTT.

V gene TRBV7-9 combines with J gene TRBJ1-1; D ambiguous. Between the trimmed V and J ends, which lost 6 bases and 5 bases, there was a span of 16 bases. The CDR3 contains 14 residues. Germline loops: CDR1 SEHNR, CDR2 FQNEAQ (reference sequence). DNA of the CDR3: TGTGCCAGCAGTCCAGGACGGGAGAGGACTGAAGCTTTCTTT. Translation gives CASSPGRERTEAFF.

The chain links TRBV9 to TRBJ1-4; tentatively, D is TRBD1 (6 bases). The CDR3 is 14 residues long. The ends were cut back, 3 bases at V and 12 bases at J, with 18 bases in the middle. Germline V gene data show CDR1 as SGDLS and CDR2 as YYNGEE. For the CDR3, the DNA is TGTGCCAGCAGCGCGGGGATCCGACAGGCCCAACTGTTTTTT. Protein: CASSAGIRQAQLFF.

This chain uses TRBV28 with TRBJ2-7; the D gene is possibly TRBD2 (5 bases). Germline CDR1 reads MDHEN; CDR2 reads SYDVKM. This CDR3 spans 16 amino acids. V lost 2 bases and J 2 bases, leaving 16 bases between the germline ends. The CDR3, as DNA: TGTGCCAGCAGTTTAAATCTGGCGGGCCCTCCCTACGAGCAGTACTTC. Amino acids: CASSLNLAGPPYEQYF.

V usage is TRBV30 and J usage is TRBJ1-3; no reliable D call. The CDR3 totals 14 residues. Germline V lookup: CDR1 GTSNPN, CDR2 SVGIG (reference sequence). Trimming shortened V by 0 bases and J by 0 bases, and 6 bases separated the two germline ends. The CDR3 bases are TGTGCCTGGAGTGTCGGGAGCTCTGGAAACACCATATATTTT. It yields the protein CAWSVGSSGNTIYF.

About this clone: One end of the junction is discordant with germline, which a read error may explain. The rearrangement links TRBV5-4 to TRBJ2-3, with D perhaps matching TRBD1 (6 bases). This CDR3 has 14 amino acids. Germline loops: CDR1 SGHNT, CDR2 YYREEE (reference sequence). The DNA for the CDR3 is TGTGCCAGCAGCCGCCCGGACAGCAAAGATACGCAGTATTTT. It is translated as CASSRPDSKDTQYF.

This chain links TRBV28 with TRBJ2-1; maybe TRBD1 (5 bases). The CDR3 spans 11 residues. Between the trimmed V and J ends, which lost 7 bases and 8 bases, there was a span of 9 bases. Germline CDR1 MDHEN, CDR2 SYDVKM. CDR3 sequence (DNA): TGTGCCAGCACTCAGGGCGATGAGCAGTTCTTC. Translated: CASTQGDEQFF.

The rearrangement joins TRBV10-3 to TRBJ2-5; possible D gene TRBD1, 5 bases. V was shortened by 6 bases and J by 1 base, with 9 bases between the two germline ends. The V gene's germline CDR1 is ENHRY and CDR2 SYGVKD. The length of the CDR3 is 13 residues. CDR3 in DNA: TGTGCCATCAGCGCAGGGTCCCAAGAGACCCAGTACTTC. Its translation: CAISAGSQETQYF.

V is TRBV6-6 and J is TRBJ1-1; D is unresolved. The CDR3 contains 13 residues. Trimming pared 2 bases from V and 6 bases from J, leaving 10 bases between. Germline values: CDR1 MNHNY, CDR2 SVGAGI (reference sequence). The CDR3 reads CASSYSGAPEAFF. The CDR3 DNA reads TGTGCCAGCAGTTACAGTGGAGCCCCTGAAGCTTTCTTT.

The V call is TRBV19, the J call TRBJ2-7; TRBD2 matches at 10 bases. V lost 8 bases, J lost 0 bases, and 1 base stayed unmatched. The V gene's germline CDR1 is LNHDA and CDR2 SQIVND (reference sequence). The CDR3 sequence is 13 residues long. CDR3 protein: CASASGSSYEQYF. The CDR3 coding sequence is TGTGCCAGTGCTAGCGGGAGCTCCTACGAGCAGTACTTC.

The rearrangement uses TRBV7-2 and TRBJ1-5; a weak D match, TRBD1 (6 bases). Trimming shortened V by 5 bases and J by 1 base, and 12 bases separated the two germline ends. The CDR3 covers 15 residues. Germline V lookup: CDR1 SGHTA, CDR2 FQGNSA. This CDR3 is CASSLQGRSNQPQHF. CDR3 coding DNA: TGTGCCAGCAGCCTACAGGGCCGCAGCAATCAGCCCCAGCATTTT.